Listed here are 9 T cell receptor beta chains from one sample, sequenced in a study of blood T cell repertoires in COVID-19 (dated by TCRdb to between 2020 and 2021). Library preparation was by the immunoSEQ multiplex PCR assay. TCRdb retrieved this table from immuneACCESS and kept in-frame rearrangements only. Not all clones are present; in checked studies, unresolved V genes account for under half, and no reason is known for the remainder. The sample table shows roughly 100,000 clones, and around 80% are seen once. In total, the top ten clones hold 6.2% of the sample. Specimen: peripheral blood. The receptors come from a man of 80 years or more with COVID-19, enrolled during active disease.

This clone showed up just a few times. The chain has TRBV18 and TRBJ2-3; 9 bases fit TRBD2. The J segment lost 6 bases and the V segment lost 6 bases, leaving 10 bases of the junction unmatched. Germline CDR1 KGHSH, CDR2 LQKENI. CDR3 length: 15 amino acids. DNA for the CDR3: TGTGCCAGCTCTCGAGGACTAGCGATGTCCGATACGCAGTATTTT. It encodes CASSRGLAMSDTQYF.

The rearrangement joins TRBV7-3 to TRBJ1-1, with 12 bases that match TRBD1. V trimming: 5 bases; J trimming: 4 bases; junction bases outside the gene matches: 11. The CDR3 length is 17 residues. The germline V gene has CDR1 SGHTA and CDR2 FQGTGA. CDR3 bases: TGTGCCAGCAGCAACCCGGGACAGGGGGCATTAGGCACTGAAGCTTTCTTT. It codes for CASSNPGQGALGTEAFF.

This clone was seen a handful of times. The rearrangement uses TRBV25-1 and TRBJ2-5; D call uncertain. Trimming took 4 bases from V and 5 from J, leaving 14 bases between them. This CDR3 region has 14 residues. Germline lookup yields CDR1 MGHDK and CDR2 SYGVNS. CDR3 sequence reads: CASSVVGPHETQYF. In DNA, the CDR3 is TGTGCCAGCAGTGTGGTTGGCCCCCACGAGACCCAGTACTTC. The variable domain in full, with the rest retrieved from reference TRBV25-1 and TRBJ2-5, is EADIYQTPRYLVIGTGKKITLECSQTMGHDKMYWYQQDPGMELHLIHYSYGVNSTEKGDLSSESTVSRIRTEHFPLTLESARPSHTSQYLCASSVVGPHETQYFGPGTRLLVL.

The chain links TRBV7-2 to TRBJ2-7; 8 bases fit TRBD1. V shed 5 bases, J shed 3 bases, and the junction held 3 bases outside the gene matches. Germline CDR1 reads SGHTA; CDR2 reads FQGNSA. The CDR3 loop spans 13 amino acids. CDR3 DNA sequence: TGTGCCAGCAGCATGGACAGGGACTACGAGCAGTACTTC. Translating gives CASSMDRDYEQYF.

The CDR3 region is CASSEASGQGRYGYTF. CDR3 DNA sequence: TGTGCCAGCAGTGAAGCGTCGGGACAGGGAAGGTATGGCTACACCTTC. This sequence joins TRBV2 and TRBJ1-2; 9 positions match TRBD1. The V gene's germline CDR1 is SNHLY and CDR2 FYNNEI. The trim removed 0 bases at V and 5 bases at J, leaving 7 bases unmatched. The CDR3 sequence is 16 residues long.

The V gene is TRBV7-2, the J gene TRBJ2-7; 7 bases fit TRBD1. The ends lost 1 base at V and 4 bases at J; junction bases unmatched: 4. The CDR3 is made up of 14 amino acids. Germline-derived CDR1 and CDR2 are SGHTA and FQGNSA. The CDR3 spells CASSLVGGLYEQYF. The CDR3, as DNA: TGTGCCAGCAGCTTAGTAGGGGGCCTTTACGAGCAGTACTTC.

In DNA form, the CDR3 reads TGTGCCAGCAGCTTGGGACAGTCAACCTACGAGCAGTACTTC. This translates into CASSLGQSTYEQYF. This chain joins TRBV5-4 and TRBJ2-7; D might be TRBD1 (5 bases). The length of the CDR3 is 14 residues. CDR1 and CDR2 from the germline V gene are SGHNT and YYREEE (reference sequence). Trimming took 0 bases from V and 2 from J, leaving 9 bases between them.

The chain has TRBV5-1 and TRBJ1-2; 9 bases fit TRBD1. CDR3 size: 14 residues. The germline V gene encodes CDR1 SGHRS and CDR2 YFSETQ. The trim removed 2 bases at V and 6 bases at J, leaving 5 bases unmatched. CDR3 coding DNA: TGCGCCAGCAGCTTCACAGGGGGCGTAAATGGCTACACCTTC. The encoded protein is CASSFTGGVNGYTF.

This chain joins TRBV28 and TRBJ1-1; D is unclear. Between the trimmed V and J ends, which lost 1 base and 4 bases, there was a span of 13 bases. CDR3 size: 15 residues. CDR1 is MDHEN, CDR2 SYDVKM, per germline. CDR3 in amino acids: CASSLSGEGGTEAFF. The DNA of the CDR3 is TGTGCCAGCAGTTTATCCGGGGAAGGTGGCACTGAAGCTTTCTTT.